One sample yielded the 2 T cell receptor beta chains listed below, sequenced in a study of memory CD4+ T cells and cytomegalovirus serostatus. The sort gate was single viable CD3+CD4+CD8-CD45RO+ cells for memory CD4+ T cells. Measured with immunoSEQ multiplex PCR; TCRdb has only the in-frame clones, and not every one. Found here are 75,000 to 90,000 clones, roughly 80% of them singletons; the top ten hold less than 0.85%. Sequenced: memory CD4+ T cells from blood. The origin of the receptors is an adult in good health and CMV-seronegative.

V is TRBV30 and J is TRBJ1-5; a weak D match, TRBD1 (6 bases). The CDR3 extends over 13 amino acids. The V end was cut by 1 base, the J end by 5 bases, with 9 bases between. Germline V gene sequence: CDR1 GTSNPN, CDR2 SVGIG (reference sequence). CDR3 nucleotide sequence: TGTGCCTGGAGTGGGACAGATTATCAGCCCCAGCATTTT. Residues: CAWSGTDYQPQHF.

This chain joins TRBV9 and TRBJ1-4; 9 bases align to TRBD1. The V gene's germline CDR1 is SGDLS and CDR2 YYNGEE. V gave up 3 bases and J gave up 8 bases; unmatched junction bases: 8. CDR3 length equals 15 residues. The CDR3 spells CASSARTGEGEKLFF. In DNA form, the CDR3 reads TGTGCCAGCAGCGCGAGGACAGGGGAGGGCGAAAAACTGTTTTTT.